A single sample gave rise to the 2 T cell receptor delta chains below, sequenced in a study of gammadelta T cells in human blood. TCRdb re-processed the RT-PCR reads using CATT. The table has roughly 250 delta-chain clones, 25% seen once; the top ten hold 60% to 80%. The specimen sequenced was non-Vgamma9Vdelta2 gamma-delta T cells from adult blood. The receptors were sampled from a human donor.

A note on this clone: With a far larger clone one base away, a read error is the likely cause. Other DNA sequences in the sample encode the same CDR3. The chain is built from TRDV1 and TRDJ1; 7 nucleotides agree with TRDD3. The V and J ends lost 3 bases and 3 bases, in that order; junction bases with no gene match: 19. Looked up from germline, CDR1 is TSWWSYY and CDR2 is QGS. The CDR3 extends over 19 amino acids. The CDR3 loop is CALGEFPPGAGGSADKLIF. Written as DNA, the CDR3 is TGTGCTCTTGGGGAGTTTCCTCCTGGGGCTGGGGGGTCGGCCGATAAACTCATCTTT.

This clone is medium-sized. This sequence is one base from a far larger clone and is likely a read error. Other nucleotide sequences in the sample specify the same CDR3. V is TRDV3 and J is TRDJ1, with TRDD3 as a possible D gene (5 bases). This CDR3 contains 16 residues. Trimming removed 4 bases from V and 5 bases from J, with 26 bases in between. Germline CDR1 and CDR2: TVYSNPD and GDNSRS (reference sequence). CDR3: CASARGGGALADKLIF. The CDR3 nucleotides read TGTGCCTCCGCTCGGGGAGGAGGGGCTCTCGCAGATAAACTCATCTTT. Full variable domain (remainder filled in from reference TRDV3 and TRDJ1): CDKVTQSSPDQTVASGSEVVLLCTYDTVYSNPDLFWYRIRPDYSFQFVFYGDNSRSEGADFTQGRFSVKHILTQKAFHLVISPVRTEDSATYYCASARGGGALADKLIFGKGTRVTVEP.